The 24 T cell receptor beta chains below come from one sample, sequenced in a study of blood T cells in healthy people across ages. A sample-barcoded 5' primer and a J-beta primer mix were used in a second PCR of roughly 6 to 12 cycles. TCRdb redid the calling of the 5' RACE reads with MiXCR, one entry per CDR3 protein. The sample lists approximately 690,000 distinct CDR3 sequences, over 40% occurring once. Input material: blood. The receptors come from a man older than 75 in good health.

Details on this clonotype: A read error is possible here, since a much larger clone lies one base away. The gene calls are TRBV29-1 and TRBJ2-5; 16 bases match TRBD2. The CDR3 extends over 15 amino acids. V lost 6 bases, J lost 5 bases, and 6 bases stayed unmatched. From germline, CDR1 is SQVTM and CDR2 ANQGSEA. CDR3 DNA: TGCAGCGTCGGGACTAGCGGGAGGGCCATGGAGACCCAGTACTTC. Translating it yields CSVGTSGRAMETQYF.

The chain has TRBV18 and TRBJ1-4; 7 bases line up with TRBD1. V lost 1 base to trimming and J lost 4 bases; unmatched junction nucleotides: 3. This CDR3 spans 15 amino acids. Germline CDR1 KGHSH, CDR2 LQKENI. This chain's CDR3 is CASSPRDRVNEKLFF. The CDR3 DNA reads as TGTGCCAGCTCACCACGGGACAGAGTTAATGAAAAACTGTTTTTT.

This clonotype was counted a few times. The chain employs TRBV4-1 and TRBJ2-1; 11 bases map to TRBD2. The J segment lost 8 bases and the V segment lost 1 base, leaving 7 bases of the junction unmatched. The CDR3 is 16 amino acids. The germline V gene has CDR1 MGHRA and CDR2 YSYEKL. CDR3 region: CASSQVGLAGGDEQFF. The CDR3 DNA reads TGCGCCAGCAGCCAAGTCGGCCTAGCGGGAGGAGATGAGCAGTTCTTC.

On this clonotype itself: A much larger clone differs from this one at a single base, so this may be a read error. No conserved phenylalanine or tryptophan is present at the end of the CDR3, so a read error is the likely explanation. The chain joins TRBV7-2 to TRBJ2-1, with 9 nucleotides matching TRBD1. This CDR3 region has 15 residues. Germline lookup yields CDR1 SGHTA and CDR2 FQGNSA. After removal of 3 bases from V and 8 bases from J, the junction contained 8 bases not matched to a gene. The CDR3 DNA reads TGTGCCAGCAGCTTGGGGGGGACAGGGAGCGATGAGCAGTTCTCC. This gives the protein CASSLGGTGSDEQFS.

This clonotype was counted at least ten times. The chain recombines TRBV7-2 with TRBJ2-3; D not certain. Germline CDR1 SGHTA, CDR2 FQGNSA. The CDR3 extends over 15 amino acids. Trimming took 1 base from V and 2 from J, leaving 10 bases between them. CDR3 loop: CASSLELKFTDTQYF. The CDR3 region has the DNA TGTGCCAGCAGCTTAGAACTAAAATTCACAGATACGCAGTATTTT.

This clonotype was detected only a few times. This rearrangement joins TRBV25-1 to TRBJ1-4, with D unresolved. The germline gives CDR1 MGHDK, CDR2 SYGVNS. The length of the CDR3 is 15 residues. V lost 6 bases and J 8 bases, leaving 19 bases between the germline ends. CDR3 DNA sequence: TGTGCCAGCAGGGTTGGGAATTTAGAAGTCGAAAAACTGTTTTTT. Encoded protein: CASRVGNLEVEKLFF.

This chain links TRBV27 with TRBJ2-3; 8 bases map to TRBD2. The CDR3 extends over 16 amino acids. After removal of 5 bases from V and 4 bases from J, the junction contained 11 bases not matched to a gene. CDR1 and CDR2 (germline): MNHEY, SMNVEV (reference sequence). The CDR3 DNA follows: TGTGCCAGCAGTCCTGGCCGACTAGCGACCCCAGATACGCAGTATTTT. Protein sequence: CASSPGRLATPDTQYF.

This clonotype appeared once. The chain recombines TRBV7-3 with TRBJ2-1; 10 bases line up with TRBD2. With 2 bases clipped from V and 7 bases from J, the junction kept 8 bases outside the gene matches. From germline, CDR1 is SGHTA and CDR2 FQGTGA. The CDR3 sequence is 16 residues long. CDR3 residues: CASSLSTLAGVNEQFF. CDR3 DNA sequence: TGTGCCAGCAGCTTATCCACCCTAGCGGGAGTTAATGAGCAGTTCTTC.

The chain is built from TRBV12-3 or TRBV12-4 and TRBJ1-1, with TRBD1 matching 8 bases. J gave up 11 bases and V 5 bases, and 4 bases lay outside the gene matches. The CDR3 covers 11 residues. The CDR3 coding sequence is TGTGCCAGCAGTGAGGGACAGGCTGCTTTCTTT. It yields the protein CASSEGQAAFF.

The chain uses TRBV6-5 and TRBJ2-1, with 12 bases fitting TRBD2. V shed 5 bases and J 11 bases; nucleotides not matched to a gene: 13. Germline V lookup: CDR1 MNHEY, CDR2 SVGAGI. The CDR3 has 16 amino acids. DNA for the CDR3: TGTGCCAGCAGTACCCGACTAGCGGGGGACCTTACTAAGCAGTTCTTC. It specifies CASSTRLAGDLTKQFF.

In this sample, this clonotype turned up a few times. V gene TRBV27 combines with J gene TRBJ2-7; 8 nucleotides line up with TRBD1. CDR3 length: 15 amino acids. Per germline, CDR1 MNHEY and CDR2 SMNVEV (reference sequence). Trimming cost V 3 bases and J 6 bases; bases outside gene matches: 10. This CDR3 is CASSFSSQGAGEQYF. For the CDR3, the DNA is TGTGCCAGCAGTTTTTCCTCCCAGGGGGCGGGCGAGCAGTACTTC.

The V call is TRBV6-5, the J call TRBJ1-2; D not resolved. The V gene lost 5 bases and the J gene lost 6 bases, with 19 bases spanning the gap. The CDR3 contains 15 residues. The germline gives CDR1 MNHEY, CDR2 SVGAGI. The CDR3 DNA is TGTGCCAGCAGTAAACCCTCGGGGAGGATTGATGGCTACACCTTC. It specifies CASSKPSGRIDGYTF.

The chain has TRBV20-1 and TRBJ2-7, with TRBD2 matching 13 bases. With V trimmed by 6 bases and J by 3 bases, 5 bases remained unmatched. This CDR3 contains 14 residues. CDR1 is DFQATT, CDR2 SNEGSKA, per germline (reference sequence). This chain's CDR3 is CSAETSGGGYEQYF. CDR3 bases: TGCAGTGCGGAAACTAGCGGGGGGGGCTACGAGCAGTACTTC.

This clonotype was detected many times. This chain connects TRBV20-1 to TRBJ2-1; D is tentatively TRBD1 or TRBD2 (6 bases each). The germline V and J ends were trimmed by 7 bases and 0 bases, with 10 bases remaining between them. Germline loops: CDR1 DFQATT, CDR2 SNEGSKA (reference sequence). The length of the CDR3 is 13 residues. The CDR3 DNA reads TGCAGTGGGAGGGGGAACTCCTACAATGAGCAGTTCTTC. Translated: CSGRGNSYNEQFF.

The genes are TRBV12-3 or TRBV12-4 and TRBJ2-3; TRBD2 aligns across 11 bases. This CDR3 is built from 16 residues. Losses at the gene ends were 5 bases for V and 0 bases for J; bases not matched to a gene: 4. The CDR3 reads CASSLGLADSTDTQYF. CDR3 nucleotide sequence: TGTGCCAGCAGTCTGGGACTAGCGGACAGCACAGATACGCAGTATTTT.

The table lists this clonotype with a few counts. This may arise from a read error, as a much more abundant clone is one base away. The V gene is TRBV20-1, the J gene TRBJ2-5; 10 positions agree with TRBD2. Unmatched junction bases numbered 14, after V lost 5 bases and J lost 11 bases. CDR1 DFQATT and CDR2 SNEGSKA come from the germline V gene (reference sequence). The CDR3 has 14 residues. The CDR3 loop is CSALTSGIINEQYF. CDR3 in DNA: TGCAGTGCTCTAACTAGCGGGATCATCAATGAGCAGTACTTC.

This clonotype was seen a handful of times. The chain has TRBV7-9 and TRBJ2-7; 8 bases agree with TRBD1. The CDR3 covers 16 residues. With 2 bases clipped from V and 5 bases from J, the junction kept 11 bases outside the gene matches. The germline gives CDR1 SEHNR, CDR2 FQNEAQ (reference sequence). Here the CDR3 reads CASSLTTGASPNEQYF. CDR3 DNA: TGTGCCAGCAGCTTAACGACAGGGGCCAGTCCCAACGAGCAGTACTTC. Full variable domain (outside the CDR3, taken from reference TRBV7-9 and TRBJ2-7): DTGVSQNPRHKITKRGQNVTFRCDPISEHNRLYWYRQTLGQGPEFLTYFQNEAQLEKSRLLSDRFSAERPKGSFSTLEIQRTEQGDSAMYLCASSLTTGASPNEQYFGPGTRLTVT.

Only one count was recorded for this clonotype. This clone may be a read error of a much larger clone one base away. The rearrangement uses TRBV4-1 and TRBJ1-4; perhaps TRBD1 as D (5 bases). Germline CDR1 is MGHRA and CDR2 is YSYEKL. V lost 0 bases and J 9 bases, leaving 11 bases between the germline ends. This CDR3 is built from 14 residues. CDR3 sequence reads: CASSQEDRDKKLFF. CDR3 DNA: TGCGCCAGCAGCCAAGAAGACAGAGATAAAAAACTGTTTTTT.

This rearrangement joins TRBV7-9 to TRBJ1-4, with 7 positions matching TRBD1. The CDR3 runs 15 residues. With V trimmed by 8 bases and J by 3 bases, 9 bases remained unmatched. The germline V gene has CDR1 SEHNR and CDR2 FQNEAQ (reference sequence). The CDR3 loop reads CASLTGRFANEKLFF. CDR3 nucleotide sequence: TGTGCCAGCCTGACAGGGCGATTCGCTAATGAAAAACTGTTTTTT.

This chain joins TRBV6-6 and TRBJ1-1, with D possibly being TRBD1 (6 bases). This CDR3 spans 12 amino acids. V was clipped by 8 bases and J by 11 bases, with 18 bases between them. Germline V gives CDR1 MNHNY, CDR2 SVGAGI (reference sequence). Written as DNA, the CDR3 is TGTGCCAGCTGGGGGACATACGGGTTGGCTTTCTTT. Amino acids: CASWGTYGLAFF.

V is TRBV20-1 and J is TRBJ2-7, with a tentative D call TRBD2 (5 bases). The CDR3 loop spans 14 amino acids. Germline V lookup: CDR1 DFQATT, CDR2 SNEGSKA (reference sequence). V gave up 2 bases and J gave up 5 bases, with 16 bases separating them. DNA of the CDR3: TGCAGTGCTAGAAGAGTCGGGGTGAGTAACGAGCAGTACTTC. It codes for CSARRVGVSNEQYF.

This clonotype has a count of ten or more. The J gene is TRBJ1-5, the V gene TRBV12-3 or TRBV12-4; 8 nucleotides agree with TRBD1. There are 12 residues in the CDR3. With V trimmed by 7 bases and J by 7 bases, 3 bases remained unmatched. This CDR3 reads CASTSGGQPQHF. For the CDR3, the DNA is TGTGCCAGCACCTCAGGGGGCCAGCCCCAGCATTTT.

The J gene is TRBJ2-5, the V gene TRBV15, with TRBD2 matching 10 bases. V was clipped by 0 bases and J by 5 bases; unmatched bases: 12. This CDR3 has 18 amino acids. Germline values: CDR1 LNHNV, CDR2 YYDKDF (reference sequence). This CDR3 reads CATSRDHPSGGAGETQYF. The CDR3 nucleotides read TGTGCCACCAGCAGAGATCACCCCAGCGGGGGGGCCGGTGAGACCCAGTACTTC.

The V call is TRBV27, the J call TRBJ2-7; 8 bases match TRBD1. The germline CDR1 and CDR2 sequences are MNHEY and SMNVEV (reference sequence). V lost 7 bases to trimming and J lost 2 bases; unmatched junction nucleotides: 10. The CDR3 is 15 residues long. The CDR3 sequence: CASIEDRAKTYEQYF. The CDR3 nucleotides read TGTGCCAGCATAGAGGACAGGGCGAAAACCTACGAGCAGTACTTC.